This entry features one T cell receptor (beta chain) sequence. Its antigen target is currently unknown. Base qualities are not at hand, and no much larger clone is one base apart. This specimen belongs to a study of neurological immune-mediated disorders (dated by TCRdb to between 2018 and 2021). A note on the overall study: Among the approximately 34 multiple sclerosis patients, around 31 had relapsing-remitting MS and 3 had secondary progressive MS. Peripheral blood TCR-beta repertoires from patients with HTLV-I-associated myelopathy (HAM/TSP), patients with multiple sclerosis, and healthy controls were compared in the study using UMI-based sequencing. The 90 to 120 TCR-beta libraries covered PBMC samples along with longitudinal samples, technical triplicates, and paired sorted CD4+ and CD8+ T-cell subsets. The cohort was made up of about 65 subjects, consisting of around 14 HAM/TSP patients, roughly 35 multiple sclerosis patients and 20 healthy controls. Summary of the overall study and its limitations: TCR clonal expansion was highest in HAM/TSP patients and lowest in MS patients, with MS patients falling below even healthy controls. The MS cluster was not associated with any clinical or MRI features, and the authors stated that larger cohorts are needed. No identical CDR3 amino acid sequences were found to be shared among expanded clones across subjects, suggesting that TCR-beta repertoires were private in all groups. Phylogenetic analysis grouped repertoires from 18 of 34 MS patients into a cluster of related CDR3 sequences, suggesting a possible repertoire-level signature.

To synthesize cDNA, template-switch 5'RACE was performed with a primer carrying a 10-nucleotide random unique molecular identifier so that each TCR transcript was tagged. Each sequencing run produced over 160 million TCR-beta sequences covering 15-18 subjects. The RNeasy kit was used for extraction of total RNA. TCR-beta VDJ regions were amplified with primers for the TCR constant region and the 5'RACE anchor, using the KAPA Real-time Library Amplification kit. A first PCR added sample indexes and Illumina adaptors, and a second PCR then raised library yield. The roughly 650 bp TCR product was size-selected on a 2% E-gel SizeSelection system after Ampure bead purification. Before pooling, libraries had their quality checked on a Bioanalyzer, their concentration measured with Qubit, and their quantity determined with the Kapa Library Quantification kit. Libraries were sequenced paired-end 2 x 150 bp on an Illumina HiSeq 2500. To increase sequence diversity, about 25-30% phiX was spiked into each library pool. The study's own analysis went as follows. The UMI-based MiGEC pipeline processed quality-filtered reads and removed over 75% of raw TCR sequences during error correction. VDJ genes were aligned to IMGT germline references, and clonotypes were defined by unique CDR3 amino acid sequence plus V-J genes. Clonal expansion, Shannon diversity and CDR3 relatedness were evaluated with VDJtools (CalcPairwiseDistances, ClusterSamples), while phylogenetic trees were built in CLCbio workbench. A clone was classed as expanded if it had 8 or more unique UMIs, a cutoff based on coefficient-of-variation modelling across technical triplicates. The raw public data were reprocessed by TCRdb itself: fastp quality trimming at Q25, MiXCR clonotype calling, in-frame beta chains only. Each CDR3 protein appears once, grouped with its most common genes and DNA. The V and J calls reflect TCRdb's pipeline rather than the authors' work. Recorded for this sample are tens of thousands of distinct CDR3 sequences; 4% to 6% of them occurred a single time. 2% to 2.5% of the sample is in the top ten clones.

For unsorted PBMC libraries, 2 million PBMCs were used after storage in RNAlater at -80 degrees C until RNA extraction. The multiple sclerosis patients were enrolled in a US clinical protocol that evaluated disease progression with magnetic resonance imaging. Peripheral blood was subjected to Ficoll-Hypaque density gradient centrifugation to isolate PBMCs, which were then cryopreserved in liquid nitrogen. Sequenced material: PBMCs. The clonotype was recovered from a woman aged 25 to 39 with multiple sclerosis.

The bases read TGCAGTGCTAGAAGGTCAGGGGAGACCCAGTACTTC. It codes for CSARRSGETQYF. In this chain, TRBV20-1 is recombined with TRBJ2-5, with a weak D call of TRBD1 (5 bases match). CDR1 is given as DFQATT and CDR2 as SNEGSKA, both from the germline V gene (reference sequence). Its CDR3 holds 12 amino acids, cysteine through phenylalanine. Only the CDR3 part of the read is kept: 36 bases, read in frame from the first base. V loses 2 bases of germline sequence and J loses 5 bases, and the interval between the two ends is 9 bases.